Below are 5 T cell receptor beta chains sequenced from a single sample in a study of T cells in Graves' hyperthyroidism and ophthalmopathy. Regions amplified from RNA transcripts were the TCR beta CDR3 regions. HTBI primers were employed in a first-round RT-PCR of the TCR CDR3. Each CDR3 protein gets one entry after TCRdb re-called the multiplex PCR reads with MiXCR. The profile shows a few hundred thousand distinct CDR3 sequences, 46% of them singletons. Sequencing used peripheral blood or thyroid tissue (not recorded which). The receptor set was obtained from an adult woman with Graves' disease, either hyperthyroidism or ophthalmopathy (not recorded which).

The chain combines TRBV12-3 or TRBV12-4 with TRBJ1-1; D possibly corresponds to TRBD1 (6 bases). The CDR3 extends over 12 amino acids. Trimming removed 9 bases at V and 5 bases at J, with 13 bases between. CDR3 protein: CASLIGGTEAFF. The DNA of the CDR3 is TGTGCCAGTCTGATAGGGGGAACTGAAGCTTTCTTT.

This clonotype was picked up many times. The V gene is TRBV12-3 or TRBV12-4, the J gene TRBJ1-5, with a weak D call TRBD1 (6 bases). The CDR3 runs to 13 residues. Trimming left V 5 bases short and J 7 bases short, with 12 bases between. CDR3 protein: CASSREQGQPQHF. As DNA, the CDR3 is TGTGCCAGCAGTCGCGAACAGGGACAGCCCCAGCATTTT.

This chain connects TRBV25-1 to TRBJ1-2; no definite D call. The germline V gene encodes CDR1 MGHDK and CDR2 SYGVNS. With 10 bases removed from V and 2 bases from J, the gap between germline ends came to 17 bases. This CDR3 spans 14 amino acids. CDR3 loop: CATRAGQGNYGYTF. Here the CDR3 DNA reads TGTGCCACCCGAGCCGGGCAAGGCAACTATGGCTACACCTTC.

This chain joins TRBV24-1 and TRBJ1-3; TRBD1 is a possible D gene (6 bases). V lost 4 bases and J 8 bases, leaving 14 bases between the germline ends. The germline V gene has CDR1 KGHDR and CDR2 SFDVKD. The CDR3 spans 14 residues. The DNA for the CDR3 is TGTGCCACCAGTGAGGGCAGGGACAAACACACCATATATTTT. Translating gives CATSEGRDKHTIYF.

The table lists this clonotype with many counts. The chain joins TRBV15 to TRBJ1-2; TRBD1 matches 7 bases. Losses at the gene ends were 5 bases for V and 0 bases for J; bases not matched to a gene: 6. CDR1 and CDR2 from the germline V gene are LNHNV and YYDKDF (reference sequence). The CDR3 is 15 residues long. DNA of the CDR3: TGTGCCACCAGCGTTACAGGGGACGCTAACTATGGCTACACCTTC. It encodes CATSVTGDANYGYTF.